This T cell receptor (beta chain) was identified in a study of shared clonotypes between healthy human individuals. Generated by immunoSEQ multiplex PCR, the TCRdb table keeps only in-frame clones and is missing some. The sample shows approximately 840,000 clones, roughly 96% of them seen only once. Germline V gene lookup returns CDR1 SGHRS and CDR2 YFSETQ. This CDR3 is built from 13 residues. V lost 0 bases and J lost 4, with 8 bases in between. Terminally differentiated effector memory CD45RA+ cells were excluded from the naive CD8 cells, which were CD45RO-negative and positively selected for CCR7.

This receptor was identified in a man between 25 and 39 years old in good health. The sample was naive CD8+ T cells sorted from blood. The genes are TRBV5-1 and TRBJ2-7; D perhaps matches TRBD1 (5 bases). CDR3 amino acids: CASSLAGFYEQYF. The DNA of the CDR3 is TGCGCCAGCAGCTTGGCAGGGTTTTACGAGCAGTACTTC.